Listed below are T cell receptor beta chains from one sample, sequenced in a study of blood T cell repertoires in COVID-19. Assay: immunoSEQ multiplex PCR; the TCRdb copy retains only in-frame clones and omits some. The sample has approximately 300,000 clones; 85% are singletons. Source material: PBMCs or T cells enriched from blood (not recorded which). These receptors all come from a woman under 40 who had been exposed to COVID-19. Each CDR3 is given with its conserved first and last residue. The order of the fields is D gene, V gene, J gene, clone size, CDR3 DNA, CDR3 protein. The D gene is left open where the match is weak. Clone sizes are given selectively: once, few, many, or a class where the clone is expanded.

D gene: TRBD1
V gene: TRBV25-1
J gene: TRBJ2-7
clone size: .
CDR3 DNA: TGTGCCAGCAGCGGCTCGACAGGGCGGCACGAGCAGTACTTC
CDR3 protein: CASSGSTGRHEQYF

D gene: TRBD2
V gene: TRBV18
J gene: TRBJ2-3
clone size: .
CDR3 DNA: TGTGCCAGCTCACCAGTACTAGCGGGGGGGCGAGATACGCAGTATTTT
CDR3 protein: CASSPVLAGGRDTQYF

D gene: .
V gene: TRBV28
J gene: TRBJ1-5
clone size: few
CDR3 DNA: TGTGCCAGCAGCTACAGAATCTCGTATAGCAATCAGCCCCAGCATTTT
CDR3 protein: CASSYRISYSNQPQHF

D gene: .
V gene: TRBV5-4
J gene: TRBJ1-2
clone size: .
CDR3 DNA: TGTGCCAGCAGCCCAGTGGGCAGGGGCGGAAGCTATGGCTACACCTTC
CDR3 protein: CASSPVGRGGSYGYTF

D gene: .
V gene: TRBV7-6
J gene: TRBJ1-1
clone size: .
CDR3 DNA: TGTGCCAGCAGCTTAGACACAGGGAACACTGAAGCTTTCTTT
CDR3 protein: CASSLDTGNTEAFF

D gene: TRBD1
V gene: TRBV30
J gene: TRBJ1-6
clone size: .
CDR3 DNA: TGTGCCGGAATGGGACAGTATAATTCACCCCTCCACTTT
CDR3 protein: CAGMGQYNSPLHF

D gene: .
V gene: TRBV4-1
J gene: TRBJ1-4
clone size: .
CDR3 DNA: TGCGCCAGCAGCCTAGGGGGATCTAATGAAAAACTGTTTTTT
CDR3 protein: CASSLGGSNEKLFF

D gene: TRBD2
V gene: TRBV6-5
J gene: TRBJ2-7
clone size: .
CDR3 DNA: TGTGCCAGCAGTCCCGAGCGGGAGAACTACGAGCAGTACTTC
CDR3 protein: CASSPERENYEQYF

D gene: TRBD2
V gene: TRBV11-2
J gene: TRBJ2-5
clone size: .
CDR3 DNA: TGTGCCAGCAGCTTAGGCGTTTCCGGGAGGAAAGTTGGAGAGACCCAGTACTTC
CDR3 protein: CASSLGVSGRKVGETQYF

D gene: TRBD2
V gene: TRBV28
J gene: TRBJ2-1
clone size: .
CDR3 DNA: TGTGCCAGCACCATAGGGGGACTAGCGGTTCTCCGCAATGAGCAGTTCTTC
CDR3 protein: CASTIGGLAVLRNEQFF

D gene: TRBD2
V gene: TRBV19
J gene: TRBJ2-2
clone size: .
CDR3 DNA: TGTGCCAGTAGGGACGGACTAGCGGGGGGTTATTGGAACGGGGAGCTGTTTTTT
CDR3 protein: CASRDGLAGGYWNGELFF

D gene: TRBD2
V gene: TRBV27
J gene: TRBJ2-1
clone size: .
CDR3 DNA: TGTGCCAGCCAAAAGCGGGGCACCTTCAATGAGCAGTTCTTC
CDR3 protein: CASQKRGTFNEQFF

D gene: .
V gene: TRBV6-2/TRBV6-3
J gene: TRBJ1-1
clone size: .
CDR3 DNA: TGTGCCAGCAGCAACGCAGGGGCGGGGGCCACTGAAGCTTTCTTT
CDR3 protein: CASSNAGAGATEAFF

D gene: .
V gene: TRBV28
J gene: TRBJ1-1
clone size: .
CDR3 DNA: TGTGCCAGCAGTTTATACGCAGGGATTGTTCCGAACACTGAAGCTTTCTTT
CDR3 protein: CASSLYAGIVPNTEAFF